The sequence of this T cell receptor beta chain was determined in a study of blood T cell repertoires in COVID-19. Study at large: Whether acute or convalescent, the COVID-19 samples came from the United States, Italy and Spain. PBMCs, B-cell-depleted T cells, or T cells provided the cDNA or gDNA that made up the material.

Authors' processing steps: Reference gene primer amplification in the assay estimated nucleated cell counts. The data were produced by immunoSEQ multiplex PCR, yet TCRdb's version contains in-frame clones alone and is incomplete. That table gives V, J and clone size, and the DNA gave D and trimming. The sample lists about 70,000 clones, 86% occurring once. The CDR3 sequence is 18 residues long. CDR1 is KGHSH and CDR2 is LQKENI in the germline V gene. Trimming removed 3 bases from V and 0 bases from J; junction bases left unmatched: 7. V gene TRBV18 combines with J gene TRBJ2-3, with TRBD2 identical over 12 bases. Material for sequencing was peripheral blood. This TCR was sampled from a human donor in a cohort sampled during active COVID-19. The CDR3: CASSPMTSGGASTDTQYF. The CDR3 nucleotides are TGTGCCAGCTCACCCATGACTAGCGGGGGAGCTAGCACAGATACGCAGTATTTT.